This is a list of T cell receptor beta chains from one sample in a study of shared clonotypes between healthy human individuals. TCRdb's table, derived via immunoSEQ multiplex PCR, lists solely in-frame clones and lacks some. Of about 1.4 million clones in the sample, roughly 96% were seen once. The specimen sequenced was naive CD4+ T cells sorted from blood. These TCRs come from a man younger than 45 in good health. CDR3s include the opening cysteine and the closing phenylalanine or tryptophan. D genes are given only for firm matches. Expanded clones get a size class; other rows say once, few or many, or leave the size out.

cdr3_aa cdr3_nt d_call j_call v_call clone_size
CASSREKGGYEQYF TGTGCCAGCTCACGCGAGAAGGGGGGGTACGAGCAGTACTTC NA TRBJ2-7 TRBV18 NA
CASSPLGLAGASGSYEQYF TGTGCCAGCTCACCGCTGGGGCTAGCGGGAGCCTCGGGGTCCTACGAGCAGTACTTC TRBD2 TRBJ2-7 TRBV18 NA
CAWTSAGFTYEQYF TGTGCCTGGACCTCGGCAGGGTTCACCTACGAGCAGTACTTC NA TRBJ2-7 TRBV30 once
CATGHTGELFF TGTGCCACCGGCCACACCGGGGAGCTGTTTTTT NA TRBJ2-2 TRBV15 NA
CASKGGTTEAFF TGTGCCAGTAAGGGCGGGACCACTGAAGCTTTCTTT NA TRBJ1-1 TRBV19 NA
CASSPDVGEGAQPQHF TGTGCCAGCAGCCCCGACGTGGGGGAGGGGGCTCAGCCCCAGCATTTT TRBD1 TRBJ1-5 TRBV7-9 NA
CASRKTSGRYNEQFF TGCGCCAGCAGAAAGACTAGCGGGAGATACAATGAGCAGTTCTTC TRBD2 TRBJ2-1 TRBV5-1 NA
CASSGGQGRDYGYTF TGTGCCAGCTCTGGCGGACAGGGCAGGGACTATGGCTACACCTTC TRBD1 TRBJ1-2 TRBV18 NA
CASSRTPYGYTF TGTGCCAGTAGTAGGACTCCCTATGGCTACACCTTC NA TRBJ1-2 TRBV19 NA
CASSLGLGGPISSYEQYF TGTGCCAGCAGCTTAGGTTTAGGGGGTCCGATTAGCTCCTACGAGCAGTACTTC NA TRBJ2-7 TRBV7-2 NA
CASSSMAGHRYQETQYF TGTGCCAGCTCATCAATGGCAGGGCACCGGTACCAAGAGACCCAGTACTTC NA TRBJ2-5 TRBV18 NA
CASSQDGYNEKLFF TGTGCCAGCAGCCAAGACGGATATAATGAAAAACTGTTTTTT NA TRBJ1-4 TRBV14 NA
CASSQEAGIYNEQFF TGCGCCAGCAGCCAAGAGGCGGGAATCTACAATGAGCAGTTCTTC NA TRBJ2-1 TRBV4-3 NA
CASSVGSVAYEQYF TGTGCCAGCAGCGTAGGCTCGGTAGCCTACGAGCAGTACTTC NA TRBJ2-7 TRBV9 NA
CASSFGDTDQPQHF TGTGCCAGCAGCTTCGGAGATACCGATCAGCCCCAGCATTTT NA TRBJ1-5 TRBV11-2 NA
CASSSGEARSGANVLTF TGTGCCAGCAGCTCGGGAGAGGCGCGCTCTGGGGCCAACGTCCTGACTTTC NA TRBJ2-6 TRBV5-4 NA
CASSPTGAGANVLTF TGTGCCAGCAGTCCCACAGGAGCTGGGGCCAACGTCCTGACTTTC NA TRBJ2-6 TRBV6-6 NA
CATAGDFEKLFF TGTGCCACCGCAGGGGATTTTGAAAAACTGTTTTTT NA TRBJ1-4 TRBV28 NA
CASSRDLTTTDYEQYF TGTGCCAGCAGCCGGGATTTGACTACCACTGACTACGAGCAGTACTTC NA TRBJ2-7 TRBV5-7 NA
CASSPNRGQTQYF TGCGCCAGCAGCCCCAACAGGGGACAGACCCAGTACTTC TRBD1 TRBJ2-5 TRBV5-1 NA
CASGVGLAGVETQYF TGTGCTAGTGGGGTGGGGCTAGCGGGAGTAGAGACCCAGTACTTC TRBD2 TRBJ2-5 TRBV12-5 NA
CASSTLGVGGDEKLFF TGCGCCAGCAGCACCCTAGGTGTAGGGGGCGATGAAAAACTGTTTTTT TRBD1 TRBJ1-4 TRBV5-1 once
CATESGTGINQPQHF TGTGCCACCGAATCAGGGACAGGGATCAATCAGCCCCAGCATTTT TRBD1 TRBJ1-5 TRBV10-3 NA
CASSLVAWQNEKLFF TGTGCCAGCAGCTTAGTAGCGTGGCAGAATGAAAAACTGTTTTTT NA TRBJ1-4 TRBV7-8 NA
CASSVGVESYEQYF TGTGCCAGCAGCGTAGGTGTTGAGAGTTACGAGCAGTACTTC NA TRBJ2-7 TRBV9 NA
CASSTWTGVLFF TGTGCCAGTAGTACCTGGACAGGCGTCCTGTTTTTT TRBD1 TRBJ1-4 TRBV19 NA
CASTTGATATYEQFF TGCGCCAGCACCACGGGGGCGACTGCTACGTATGAGCAGTTCTTC NA TRBJ2-1 TRBV5-1 NA
CASNTAGRQYF TGCGCCAGCAATACCGCAGGGCGCCAGTACTTC NA TRBJ2-5 TRBV10-1 NA
CASSLPLAGGGNEQFF TGCGCCAGCAGCCTCCCACTAGCGGGAGGAGGTAATGAGCAGTTCTTC TRBD2 TRBJ2-1 TRBV5-1 NA
CASTYWGEETQYF TGTGCCAGCACCTACTGGGGGGAAGAGACCCAGTACTTC NA TRBJ2-5 TRBV5-5 NA
CASSPLSPNTEAFF TGTGCCAGCAGTCCCCTGAGTCCCAACACTGAAGCTTTCTTT NA TRBJ1-1 TRBV28 NA
CASIRGQGNPYF TGTGCCAGCATCCGGGGACAGGGGAATCCGTACTTC TRBD1 TRBJ2-7 TRBV28 NA
CASSEVPMFEQYF TGTGCCAGCAGTGAAGTCCCAATGTTCGAGCAGTACTTC NA TRBJ2-7 TRBV6-1 once
CAISEFQGEGEQYF TGTGCCATCAGTGAGTTTCAGGGCGAGGGGGAGCAGTACTTC NA TRBJ2-7 TRBV10-3 NA
CASSRQGADEQFF TGTGCCAGCAGCCGACAGGGGGCGGACGAGCAGTTCTTC TRBD1 TRBJ2-1 TRBV7-3 NA
CAWSLRARDTGELFF TGTGCCTGGTCCCTGAGGGCGCGGGACACCGGGGAGCTGTTTTTT NA TRBJ2-2 TRBV30 NA
CASRDGQGYEKLFF TGTGCCAGCAGGGACGGACAGGGGTATGAAAAACTGTTTTTT TRBD1 TRBJ1-4 TRBV28 NA
CASSRGLAGAGETQYF TGTGCCAGCAGCCGGGGACTAGCGGGAGCGGGTGAGACCCAGTACTTC TRBD2 TRBJ2-5 TRBV11-3 NA
CSVGFHLPSGKETQYF TGCAGCGTTGGGTTTCACCTGCCTAGCGGAAAAGAGACCCAGTACTTC TRBD2 TRBJ2-5 TRBV29-1 NA
CAWSARDRGRETQYF TGTGCCTGGAGTGCCCGGGACAGGGGGCGAGAGACCCAGTACTTC TRBD1 TRBJ2-5 TRBV30 NA
CASSSPGQIIGEQFF TGTGCCAGCAGCTCCCCGGGACAGATTATCGGTGAGCAGTTCTTC TRBD1 TRBJ2-1 TRBV28 NA
CASSQEAGSGNTIYF TGCGCCAGCAGCCAAGAGGCAGGCTCCGGAAACACCATATATTTT NA TRBJ1-3 TRBV4-1 NA